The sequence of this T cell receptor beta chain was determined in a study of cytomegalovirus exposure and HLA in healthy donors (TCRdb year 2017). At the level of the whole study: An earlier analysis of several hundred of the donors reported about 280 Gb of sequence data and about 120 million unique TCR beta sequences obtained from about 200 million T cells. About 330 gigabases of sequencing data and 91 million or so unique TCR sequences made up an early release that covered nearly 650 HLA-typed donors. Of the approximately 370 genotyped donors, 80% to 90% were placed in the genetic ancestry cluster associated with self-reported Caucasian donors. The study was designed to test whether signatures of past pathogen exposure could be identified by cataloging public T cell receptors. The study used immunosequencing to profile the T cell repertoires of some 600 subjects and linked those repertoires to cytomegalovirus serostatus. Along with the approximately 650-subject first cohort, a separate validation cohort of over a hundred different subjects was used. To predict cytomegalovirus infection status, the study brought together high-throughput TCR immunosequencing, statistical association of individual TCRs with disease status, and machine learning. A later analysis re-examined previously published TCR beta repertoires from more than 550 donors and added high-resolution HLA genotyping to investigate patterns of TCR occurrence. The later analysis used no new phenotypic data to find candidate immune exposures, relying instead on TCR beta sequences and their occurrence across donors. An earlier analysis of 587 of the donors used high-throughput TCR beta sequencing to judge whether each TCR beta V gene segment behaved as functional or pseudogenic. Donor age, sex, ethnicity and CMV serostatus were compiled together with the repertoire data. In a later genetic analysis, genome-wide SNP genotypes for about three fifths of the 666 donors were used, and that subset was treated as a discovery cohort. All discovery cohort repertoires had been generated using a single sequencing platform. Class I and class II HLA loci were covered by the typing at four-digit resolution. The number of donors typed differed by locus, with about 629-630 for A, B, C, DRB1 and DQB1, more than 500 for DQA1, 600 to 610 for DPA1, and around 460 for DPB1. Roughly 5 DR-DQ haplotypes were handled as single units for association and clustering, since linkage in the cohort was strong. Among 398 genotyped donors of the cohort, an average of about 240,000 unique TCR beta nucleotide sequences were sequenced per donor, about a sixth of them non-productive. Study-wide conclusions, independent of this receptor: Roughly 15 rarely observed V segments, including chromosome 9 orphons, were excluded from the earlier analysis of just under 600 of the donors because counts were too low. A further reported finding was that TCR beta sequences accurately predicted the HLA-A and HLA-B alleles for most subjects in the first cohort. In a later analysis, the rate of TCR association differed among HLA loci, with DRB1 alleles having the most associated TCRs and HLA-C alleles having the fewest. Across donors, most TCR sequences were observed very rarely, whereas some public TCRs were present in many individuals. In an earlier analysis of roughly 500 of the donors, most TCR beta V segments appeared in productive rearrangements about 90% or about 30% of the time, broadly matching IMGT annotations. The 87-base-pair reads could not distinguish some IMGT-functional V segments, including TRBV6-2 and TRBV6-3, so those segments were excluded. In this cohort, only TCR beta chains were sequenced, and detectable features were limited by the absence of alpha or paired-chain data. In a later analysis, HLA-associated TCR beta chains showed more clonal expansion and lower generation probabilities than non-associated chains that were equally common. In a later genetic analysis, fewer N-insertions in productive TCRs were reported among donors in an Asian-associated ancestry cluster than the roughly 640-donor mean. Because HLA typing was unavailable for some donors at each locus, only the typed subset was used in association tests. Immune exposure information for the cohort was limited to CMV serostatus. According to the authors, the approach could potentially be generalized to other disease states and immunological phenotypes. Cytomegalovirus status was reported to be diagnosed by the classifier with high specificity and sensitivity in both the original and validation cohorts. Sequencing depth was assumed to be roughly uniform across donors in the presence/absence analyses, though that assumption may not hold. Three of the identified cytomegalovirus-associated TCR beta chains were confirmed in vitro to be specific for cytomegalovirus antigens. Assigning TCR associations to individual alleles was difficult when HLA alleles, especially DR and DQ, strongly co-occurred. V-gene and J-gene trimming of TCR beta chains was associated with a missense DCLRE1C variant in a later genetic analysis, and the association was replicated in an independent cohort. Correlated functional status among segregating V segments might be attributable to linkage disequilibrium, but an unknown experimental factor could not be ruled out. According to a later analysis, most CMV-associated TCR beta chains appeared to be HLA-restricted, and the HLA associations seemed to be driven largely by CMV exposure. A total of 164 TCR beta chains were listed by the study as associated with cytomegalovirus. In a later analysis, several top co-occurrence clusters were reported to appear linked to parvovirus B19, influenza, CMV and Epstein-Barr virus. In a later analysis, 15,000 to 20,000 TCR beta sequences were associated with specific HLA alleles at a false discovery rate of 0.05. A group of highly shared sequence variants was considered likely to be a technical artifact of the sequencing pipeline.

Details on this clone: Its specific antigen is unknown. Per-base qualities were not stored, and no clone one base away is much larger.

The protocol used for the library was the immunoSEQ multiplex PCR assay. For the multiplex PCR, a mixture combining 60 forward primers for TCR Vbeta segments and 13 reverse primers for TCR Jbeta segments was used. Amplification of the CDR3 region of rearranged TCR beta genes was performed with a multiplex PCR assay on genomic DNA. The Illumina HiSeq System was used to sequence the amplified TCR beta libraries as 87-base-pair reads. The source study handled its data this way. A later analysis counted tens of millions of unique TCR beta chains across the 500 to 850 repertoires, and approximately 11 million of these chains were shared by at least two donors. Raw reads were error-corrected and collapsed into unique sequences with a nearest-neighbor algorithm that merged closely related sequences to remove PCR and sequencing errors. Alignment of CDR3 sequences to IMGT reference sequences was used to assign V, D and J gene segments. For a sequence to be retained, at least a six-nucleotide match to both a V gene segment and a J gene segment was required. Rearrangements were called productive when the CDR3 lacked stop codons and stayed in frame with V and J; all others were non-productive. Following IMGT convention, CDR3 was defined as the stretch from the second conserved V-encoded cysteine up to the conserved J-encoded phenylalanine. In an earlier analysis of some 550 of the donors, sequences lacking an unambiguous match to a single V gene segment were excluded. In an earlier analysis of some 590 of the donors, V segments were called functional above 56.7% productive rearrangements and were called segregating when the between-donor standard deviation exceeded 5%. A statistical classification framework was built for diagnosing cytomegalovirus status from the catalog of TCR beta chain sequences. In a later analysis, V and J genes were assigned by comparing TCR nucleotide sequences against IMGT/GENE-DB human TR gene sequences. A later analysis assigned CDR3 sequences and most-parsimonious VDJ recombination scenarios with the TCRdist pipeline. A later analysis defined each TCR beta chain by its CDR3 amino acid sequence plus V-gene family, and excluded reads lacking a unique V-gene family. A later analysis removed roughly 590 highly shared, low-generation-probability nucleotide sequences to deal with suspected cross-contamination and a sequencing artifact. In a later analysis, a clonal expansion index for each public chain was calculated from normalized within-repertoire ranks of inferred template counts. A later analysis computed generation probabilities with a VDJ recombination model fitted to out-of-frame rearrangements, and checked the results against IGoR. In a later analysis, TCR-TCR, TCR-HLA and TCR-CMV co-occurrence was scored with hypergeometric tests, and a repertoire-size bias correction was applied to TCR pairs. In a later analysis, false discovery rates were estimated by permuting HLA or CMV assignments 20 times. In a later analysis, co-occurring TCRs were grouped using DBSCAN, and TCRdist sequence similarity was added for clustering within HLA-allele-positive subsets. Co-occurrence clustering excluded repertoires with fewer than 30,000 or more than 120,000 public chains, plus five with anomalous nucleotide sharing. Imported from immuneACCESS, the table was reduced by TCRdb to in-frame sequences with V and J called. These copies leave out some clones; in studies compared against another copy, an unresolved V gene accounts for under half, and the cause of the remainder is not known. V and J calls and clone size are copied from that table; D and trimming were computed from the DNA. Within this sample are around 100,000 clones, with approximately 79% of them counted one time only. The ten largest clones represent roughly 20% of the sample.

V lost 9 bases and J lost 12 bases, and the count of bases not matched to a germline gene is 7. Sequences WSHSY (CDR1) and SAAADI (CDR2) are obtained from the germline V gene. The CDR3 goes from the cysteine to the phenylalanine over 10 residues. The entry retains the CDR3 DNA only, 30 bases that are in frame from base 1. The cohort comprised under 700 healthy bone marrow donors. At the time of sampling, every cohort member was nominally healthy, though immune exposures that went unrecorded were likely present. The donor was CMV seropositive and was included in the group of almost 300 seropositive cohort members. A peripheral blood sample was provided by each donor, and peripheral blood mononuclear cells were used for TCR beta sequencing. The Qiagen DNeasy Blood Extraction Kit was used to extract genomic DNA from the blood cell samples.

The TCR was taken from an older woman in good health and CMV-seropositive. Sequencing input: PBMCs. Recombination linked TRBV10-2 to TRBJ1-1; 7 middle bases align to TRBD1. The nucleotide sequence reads TGCGCCAGTCTAGGGGGCGAAACTTTCTTT. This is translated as CASLGGETFF.